This record covers a single T cell receptor beta chain. Its antigen is as yet unknown. The sample originates from a study of early T cells in non-severe SARS-CoV-2 infection. Study details: Unsorted whole-blood RNA was sequenced in bulk, leaving chains unpaired. General study results and limits: Clonotype matching in VDJdb favored anti-spike CD8 responses and did not capture private and CD4 specificities.

Trimming took 7 bases from V and 0 from J; bases not matched to a gene: 5. The CDR3 totals 15 residues. Germline V gene lookup returns CDR1 SQVTM and CDR2 ANQGSEA. In the library, individual cDNA molecules carried attached unique molecular identifiers. TCRdb processed the 5' RACE reads anew with MiXCR; each CDR3 protein has one entry. The repertoire has roughly 70,000 distinct CDR3 sequences, around 13% of them found once; the top ten carry 7.5% to 9%. This TCR was sampled from an adult who was a healthcare worker with PCR-confirmed SARS-CoV-2 infection or an uninfected control (not recorded which). The rearrangement uses TRBV29-1 and TRBJ2-1, with 11 bases aligning to TRBD1. Sequencing was performed on whole blood. The CDR3 region is CSAAGTGGSYNEQFF. In DNA, the CDR3 is TGCAGCGCCGCTGGGACAGGGGGCTCCTACAATGAGCAGTTCTTC.